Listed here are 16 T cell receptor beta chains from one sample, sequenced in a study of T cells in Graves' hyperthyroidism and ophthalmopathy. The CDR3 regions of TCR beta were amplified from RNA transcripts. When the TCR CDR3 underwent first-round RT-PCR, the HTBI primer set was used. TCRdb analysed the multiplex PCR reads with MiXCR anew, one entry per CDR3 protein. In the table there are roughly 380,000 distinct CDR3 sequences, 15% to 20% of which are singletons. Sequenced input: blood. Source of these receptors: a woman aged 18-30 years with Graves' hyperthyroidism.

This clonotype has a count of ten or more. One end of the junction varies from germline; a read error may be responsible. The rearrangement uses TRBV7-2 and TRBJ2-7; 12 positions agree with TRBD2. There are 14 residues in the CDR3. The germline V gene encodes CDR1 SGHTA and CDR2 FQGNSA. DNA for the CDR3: TGTGCCAGCAGCCTAGCGGGGGGGCTATACGAGCAGTACTTC. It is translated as CASSLAGGLYEQYF.

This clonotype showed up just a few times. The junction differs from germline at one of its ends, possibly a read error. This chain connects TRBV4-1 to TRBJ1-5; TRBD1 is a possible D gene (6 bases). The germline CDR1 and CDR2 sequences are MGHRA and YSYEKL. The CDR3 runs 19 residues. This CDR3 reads CTSSQVSVFRGLESQPQHF. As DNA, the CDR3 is TGCACCAGCAGCCAAGTTAGCGTGTTTCGGGGGCTAGAGAGTCAGCCCCAGCATTTT.

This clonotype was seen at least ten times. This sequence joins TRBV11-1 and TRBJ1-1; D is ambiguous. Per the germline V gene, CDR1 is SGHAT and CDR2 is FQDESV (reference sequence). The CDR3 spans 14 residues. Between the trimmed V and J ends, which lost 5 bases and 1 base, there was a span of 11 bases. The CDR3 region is CASSPHTWNTEAFF. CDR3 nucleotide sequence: TGTGCCAGCAGCCCCCACACGTGGAACACTGAAGCTTTCTTT.

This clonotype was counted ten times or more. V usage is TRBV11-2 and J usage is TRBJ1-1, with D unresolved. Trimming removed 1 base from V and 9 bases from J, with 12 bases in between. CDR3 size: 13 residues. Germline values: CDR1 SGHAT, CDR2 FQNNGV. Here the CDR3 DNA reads TGTGCCAGCAGCTTAGCGGCAGTTCGAAAAGCTTTCTTT. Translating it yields CASSLAAVRKAFF. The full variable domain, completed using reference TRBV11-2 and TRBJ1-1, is EAGVAQSPRYKIIEKRQSVAFWCNPISGHATLYWYQQILGQGPKLLIQFQNNGVVDDSQLPKDRFSAERLKGVDSTLKIQPAKLEDSAVYLCASSLAAVRKAFFGQGTRLTVV.

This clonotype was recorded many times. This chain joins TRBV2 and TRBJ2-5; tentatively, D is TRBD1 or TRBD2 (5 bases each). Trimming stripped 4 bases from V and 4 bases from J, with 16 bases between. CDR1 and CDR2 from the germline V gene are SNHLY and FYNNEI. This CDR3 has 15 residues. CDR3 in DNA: TGTGCCAGCAGTGCCCCCGGGGCGCGAGGAGAGACCCAGTACTTC. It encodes CASSAPGARGETQYF.

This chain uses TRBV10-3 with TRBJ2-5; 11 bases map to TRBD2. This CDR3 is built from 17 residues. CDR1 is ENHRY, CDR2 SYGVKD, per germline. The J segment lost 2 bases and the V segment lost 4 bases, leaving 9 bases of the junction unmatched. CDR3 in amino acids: CAISVGETSGEQETQYF. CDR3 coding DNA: TGTGCCATCAGTGTTGGGGAGACTAGCGGGGAACAAGAGACCCAGTACTTC.

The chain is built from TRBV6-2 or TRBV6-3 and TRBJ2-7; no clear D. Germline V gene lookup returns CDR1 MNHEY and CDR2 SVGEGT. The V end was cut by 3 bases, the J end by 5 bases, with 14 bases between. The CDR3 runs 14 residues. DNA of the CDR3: TGTGCCAGCAGTTATGGGAATAACCTAAACGAGCAGTACTTC. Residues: CASSYGNNLNEQYF.

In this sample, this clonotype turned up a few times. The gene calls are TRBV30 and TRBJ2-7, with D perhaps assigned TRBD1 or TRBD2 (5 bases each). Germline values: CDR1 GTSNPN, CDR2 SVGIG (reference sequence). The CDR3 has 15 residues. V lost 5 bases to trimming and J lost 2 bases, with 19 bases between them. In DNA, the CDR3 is TGTGCCTGGTCCGTCGGGGCAACCGGGGCCTACGAGCAGTACTTC. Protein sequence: CAWSVGATGAYEQYF.

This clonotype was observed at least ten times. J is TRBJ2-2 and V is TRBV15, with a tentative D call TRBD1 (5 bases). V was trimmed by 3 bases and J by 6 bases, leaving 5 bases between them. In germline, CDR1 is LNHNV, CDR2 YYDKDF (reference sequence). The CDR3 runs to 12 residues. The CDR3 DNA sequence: TGTGCCACCAGCAGCAGGGCCGGGGAGCTGTTTTTT. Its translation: CATSSRAGELFF.

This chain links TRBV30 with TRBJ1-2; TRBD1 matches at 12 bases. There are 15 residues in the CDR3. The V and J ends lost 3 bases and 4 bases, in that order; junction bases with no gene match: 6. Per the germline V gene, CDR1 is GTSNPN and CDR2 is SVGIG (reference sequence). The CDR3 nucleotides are TGTGCCTGGAGGCGGGGACAGGGGGCGACCTATGGCTACACCTTC. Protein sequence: CAWRRGQGATYGYTF.

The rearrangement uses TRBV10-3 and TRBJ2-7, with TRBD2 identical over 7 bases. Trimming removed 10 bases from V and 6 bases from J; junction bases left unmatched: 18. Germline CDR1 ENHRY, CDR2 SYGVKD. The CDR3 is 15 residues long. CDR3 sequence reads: CASSEATSRLGEQYF. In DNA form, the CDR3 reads TGTGCCAGCAGCGAGGCGACTAGCCGGCTAGGCGAGCAGTACTTC.

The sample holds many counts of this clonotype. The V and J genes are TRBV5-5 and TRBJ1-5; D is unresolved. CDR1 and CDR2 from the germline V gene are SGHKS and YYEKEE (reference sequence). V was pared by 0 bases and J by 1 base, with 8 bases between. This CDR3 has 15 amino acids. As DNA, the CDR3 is TGTGCCAGCAGCTTGGGAGGATTGAGCAATCAGCCCCAGCATTTT. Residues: CASSLGGLSNQPQHF.

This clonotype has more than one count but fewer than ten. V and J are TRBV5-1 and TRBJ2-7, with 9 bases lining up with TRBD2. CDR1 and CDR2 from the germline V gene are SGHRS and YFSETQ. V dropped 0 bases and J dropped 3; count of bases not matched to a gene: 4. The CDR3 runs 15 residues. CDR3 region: CASSLVLAGHYEQYF. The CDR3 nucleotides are TGCGCCAGCAGCTTGGTTCTAGCGGGACACTACGAGCAGTACTTC.

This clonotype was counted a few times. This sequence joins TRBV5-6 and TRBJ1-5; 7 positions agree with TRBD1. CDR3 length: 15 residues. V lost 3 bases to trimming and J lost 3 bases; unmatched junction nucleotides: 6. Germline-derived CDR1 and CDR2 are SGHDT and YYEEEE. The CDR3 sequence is CASSSQGGPNQPQHF. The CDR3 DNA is TGTGCCAGCAGCTCCCAGGGGGGTCCCAATCAGCCCCAGCATTTT.

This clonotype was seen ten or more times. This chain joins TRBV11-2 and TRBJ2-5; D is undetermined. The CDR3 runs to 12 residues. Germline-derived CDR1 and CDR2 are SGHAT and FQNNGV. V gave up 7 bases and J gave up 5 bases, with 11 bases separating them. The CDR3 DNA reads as TGTGCCAGCACTGTGAGTTCGGAGACCCAGTACTTC. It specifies CASTVSSETQYF.

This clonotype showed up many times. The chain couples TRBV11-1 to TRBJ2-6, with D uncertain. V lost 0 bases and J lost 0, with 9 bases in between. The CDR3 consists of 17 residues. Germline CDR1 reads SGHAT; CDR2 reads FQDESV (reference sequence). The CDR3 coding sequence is TGTGCCAGCAGCTTAGCCTACGGGTTCTCTGGGGCCAACGTCCTGACTTTC. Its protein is CASSLAYGFSGANVLTF.